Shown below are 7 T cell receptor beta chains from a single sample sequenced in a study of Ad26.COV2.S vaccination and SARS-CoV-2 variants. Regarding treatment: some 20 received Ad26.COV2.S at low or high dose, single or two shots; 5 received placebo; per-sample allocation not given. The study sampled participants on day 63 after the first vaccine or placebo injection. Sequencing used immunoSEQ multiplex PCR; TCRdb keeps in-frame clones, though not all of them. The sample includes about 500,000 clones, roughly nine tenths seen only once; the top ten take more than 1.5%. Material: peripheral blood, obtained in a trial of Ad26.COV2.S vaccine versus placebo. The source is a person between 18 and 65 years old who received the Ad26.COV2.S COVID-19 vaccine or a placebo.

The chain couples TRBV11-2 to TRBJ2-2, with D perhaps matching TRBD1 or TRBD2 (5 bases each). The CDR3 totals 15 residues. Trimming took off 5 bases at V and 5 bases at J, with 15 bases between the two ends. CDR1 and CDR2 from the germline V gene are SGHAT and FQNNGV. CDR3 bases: TGTGCCAGCAGCCGCCCGGGGCGCCGGACCGGGGAGCTGTTTTTT. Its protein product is CASSRPGRRTGELFF.

The CDR3 DNA reads as TGTGCCAGCACGTCCAGCTTCAACTATGGCTACACCTTC. This sequence encodes CASTSSFNYGYTF. The rearrangement joins TRBV27 to TRBJ1-2; no definite D call. Trimming took 7 bases from V and 2 from J, leaving 11 bases between them. The CDR3 length is 13 residues. Per germline, CDR1 MNHEY and CDR2 SMNVEV (reference sequence).

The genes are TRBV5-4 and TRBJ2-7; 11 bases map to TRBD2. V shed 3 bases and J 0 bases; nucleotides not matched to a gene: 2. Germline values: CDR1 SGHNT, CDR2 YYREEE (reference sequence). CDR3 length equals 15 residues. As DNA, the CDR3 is TGTGCCAGCAGCTCCACTAGCGGGAGCTCCTACGAGCAGTACTTC. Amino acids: CASSSTSGSSYEQYF. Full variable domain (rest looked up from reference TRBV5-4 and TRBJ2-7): ETGVTQSPTHLIKTRGQQVTLRCSSQSGHNTVSWYQQALGQGPQFIFQYYREEENGRGNFPPRFSGLQFPNYSSELNVNALELDDSALYLCASSSTSGSSYEQYFGPGTRLTVT.

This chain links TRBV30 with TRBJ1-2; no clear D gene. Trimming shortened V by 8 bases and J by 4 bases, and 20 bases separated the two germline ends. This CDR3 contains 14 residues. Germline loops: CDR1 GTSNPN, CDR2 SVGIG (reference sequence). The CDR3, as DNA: TGTGCCGGAAACCCTACCTCAGATTTCTATGGCTACACCTTC. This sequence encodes CAGNPTSDFYGYTF.

CDR3 sequence reads: CASSPGLRDEQFF. DNA of the CDR3: TGCGCCAGCAGCCCGGGACTCCGGGATGAGCAGTTCTTC. The chain couples TRBV4-1 to TRBJ2-1, with D tentatively TRBD2 (6 bases). This CDR3 contains 13 residues. Germline CDR1 is MGHRA and CDR2 is YSYEKL. V was pared by 4 bases and J by 8 bases, with 12 bases between.

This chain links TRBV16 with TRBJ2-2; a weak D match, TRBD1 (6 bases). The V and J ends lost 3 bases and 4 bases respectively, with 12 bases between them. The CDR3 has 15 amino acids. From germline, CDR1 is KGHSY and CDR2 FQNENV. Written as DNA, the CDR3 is TGTGCCAGCAGCCAGAGGGGGTTGTTCACCGGGGAGCTGTTTTTT. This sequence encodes CASSQRGLFTGELFF. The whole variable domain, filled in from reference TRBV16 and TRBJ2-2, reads GEEVAQTPKHLVRGEGQKAKLYCAPIKGHSYVFWYQQVLKNEFKFLISFQNENVFDETGMPKERFSAKCLPNSPCSLEIQATKLEDSAVYFCASSQRGLFTGELFFGEGSRLTVL.

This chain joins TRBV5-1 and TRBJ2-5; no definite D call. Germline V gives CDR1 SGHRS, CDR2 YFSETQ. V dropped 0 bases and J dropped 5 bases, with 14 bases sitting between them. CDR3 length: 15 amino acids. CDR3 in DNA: TGCGCCAGCAGCTTGGTCGTGACGCAACGGGAGACCCAGTACTTC. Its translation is CASSLVVTQRETQYF.